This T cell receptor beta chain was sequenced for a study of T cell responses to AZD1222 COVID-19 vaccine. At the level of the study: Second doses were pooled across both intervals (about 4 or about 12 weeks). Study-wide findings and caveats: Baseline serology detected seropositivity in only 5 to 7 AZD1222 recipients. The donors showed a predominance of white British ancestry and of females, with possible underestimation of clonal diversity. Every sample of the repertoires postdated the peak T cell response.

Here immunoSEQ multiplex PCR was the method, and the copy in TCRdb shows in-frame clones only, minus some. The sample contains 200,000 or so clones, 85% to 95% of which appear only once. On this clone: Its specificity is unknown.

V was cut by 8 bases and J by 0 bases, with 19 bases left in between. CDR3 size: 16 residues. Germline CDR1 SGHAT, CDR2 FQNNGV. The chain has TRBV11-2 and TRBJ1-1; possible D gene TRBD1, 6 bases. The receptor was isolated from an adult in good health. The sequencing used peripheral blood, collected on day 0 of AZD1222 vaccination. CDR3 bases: TGTGCCAGCGGGGGGGGATATACAGGGATGAACACTGAAGCTTTCTTT. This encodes CASGGGYTGMNTEAFF.